This T cell receptor (beta chain) originates from a study of T cell changes during pregnancy in multiple sclerosis. The germline V and J ends were trimmed by 2 bases and 1 base, with 14 bases remaining between them. CDR3 size: 16 residues. From germline, CDR1 is SGHNT and CDR2 YYREEE (reference sequence). Some clones are missing from TCRdb's copy, which holds only in-frame ones; the method was immunoSEQ multiplex PCR. The table lists about 72,000 clones, roughly nine tenths of them singletons. The rearrangement joins TRBV5-4 to TRBJ2-3, with D perhaps TRBD1 (6 bases). This TCR came from a female donor in good health, enrolled as a control in a pregnancy study. Sequenced here: peripheral blood, sampled in the first trimester of pregnancy. The CDR3 loop reads CASSFFQGTGTDTQYF. As DNA, the CDR3 is TGTGCCAGCAGCTTTTTTCAGGGGACGGGCACAGATACGCAGTATTTT.